The next 3 T cell receptor beta chains were all read from a single sample in a study of cytomegalovirus exposure and HLA in healthy donors. This PCR relied on a set of 60 Vbeta primers and 13 Jbeta primers. Produced via immunoSEQ multiplex PCR; TCRdb's table is partial and in-frame only. The sample holds about 120,000 clones, 65% to 80% seen once. The specimen sequenced was PBMCs. These receptors originate from a woman between 40 and 55 years old in good health and CMV-seropositive.

This clone was picked up a small number of times. V gene TRBV19 combines with J gene TRBJ1-1; D remains ambiguous. In germline, CDR1 is LNHDA, CDR2 SQIVND (reference sequence). This CDR3 has 15 residues. Trimming shortened V by 5 bases and J by 4 bases, and 17 bases separated the two germline ends. The CDR3, as DNA: TGTGCCAGTAGTCGCGAGGGCTCCTGGGGCACTGAAGCTTTCTTT. It encodes CASSREGSWGTEAFF.

The rearrangement links TRBV5-4 to TRBJ2-3, with D tentatively TRBD2 (6 bases). This CDR3 has 16 residues. Germline V lookup: CDR1 SGHNT, CDR2 YYREEE (reference sequence). The V end was cut by 0 bases, the J end by 6 bases, with 17 bases between. CDR3 loop: CASSLDGDSSTDTQYF. The CDR3 DNA follows: TGTGCCAGCAGCTTGGACGGGGACTCCTCGACGGATACGCAGTATTTT.

This chain links TRBV6-1 with TRBJ1-4; no firm D call. The CDR3 length is 13 residues. With 5 bases removed from V and 8 bases from J, the gap between germline ends came to 12 bases. The germline V gene has CDR1 MNHNS and CDR2 SASEGT. The CDR3 DNA reads TGTGCCAGCAGTATCATCCTCGGGGAAAAACTGTTTTTT. It yields the protein CASSIILGEKLFF.